The 3 T cell receptor beta chains below come from one sample, sequenced in a study of cytomegalovirus exposure and HLA in healthy donors. A multiplex PCR was run with 60 Vbeta primers and 13 Jbeta primers. TCRdb's copy holds only in-frame clones and misses some; the assay was immunoSEQ multiplex PCR. The sample consists of roughly 140,000 clones, about four fifths of them appearing once. The sample consisted of PBMCs. Every receptor here comes from a man aged 25-40 years in good health and CMV-seropositive.

V usage is TRBV30 and J usage is TRBJ2-1, with 8 bases fitting TRBD1. The V gene end was trimmed by 2 bases and the J gene end by 8 bases; junction bases not matched to a gene: 11. The length of the CDR3 is 15 residues. The germline V gene encodes CDR1 GTSNPN and CDR2 SVGIG (reference sequence). In nucleotides, the CDR3 is TGTGCCTGGAGTTTAGGACAGGGCCTCGGGCATGAGCAGTTCTTC. This gives the protein CAWSLGQGLGHEQFF.

This clone occurred a few times. This chain joins TRBV5-1 and TRBJ2-2; D possibly corresponds to TRBD1 (5 bases). V lost 1 base and J lost 6, with 10 bases in between. The germline CDR1 and CDR2 sequences are SGHRS and YFSETQ. This CDR3 contains 14 residues. The CDR3 nucleotides are TGCGCCAGCAGCTTGATAACAGGTTCCGGGGAGCTGTTTTTT. Translated: CASSLITGSGELFF.

The chain carries TRBV9 and TRBJ2-3; maybe TRBD1 (5 bases). Germline CDR1 and CDR2: SGDLS and YYNGEE. V lost 0 bases and J 9 bases, leaving 11 bases between the germline ends. The CDR3 sequence is 13 residues long. The CDR3 here is CASSVERGGTQYF. CDR3 coding DNA: TGTGCCAGCAGCGTAGAAAGGGGCGGCACGCAGTATTTT.